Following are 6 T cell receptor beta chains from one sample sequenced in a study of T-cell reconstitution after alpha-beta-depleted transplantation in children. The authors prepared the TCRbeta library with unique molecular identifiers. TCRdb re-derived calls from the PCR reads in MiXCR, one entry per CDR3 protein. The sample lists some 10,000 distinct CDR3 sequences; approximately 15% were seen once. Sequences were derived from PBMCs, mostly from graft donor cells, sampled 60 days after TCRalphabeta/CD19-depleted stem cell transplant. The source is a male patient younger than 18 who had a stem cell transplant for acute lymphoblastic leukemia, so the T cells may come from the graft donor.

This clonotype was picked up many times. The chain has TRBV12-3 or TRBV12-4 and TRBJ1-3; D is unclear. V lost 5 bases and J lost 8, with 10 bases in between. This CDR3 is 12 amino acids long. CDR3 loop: CASSTSSYTIYF. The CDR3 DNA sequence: TGTGCCAGCAGTACTAGTTCGTACACCATATATTTT.

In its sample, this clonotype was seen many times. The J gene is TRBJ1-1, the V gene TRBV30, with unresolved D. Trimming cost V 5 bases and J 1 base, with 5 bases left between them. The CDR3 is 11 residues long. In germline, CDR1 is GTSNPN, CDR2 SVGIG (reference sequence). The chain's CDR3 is CAWLTNTEAFF. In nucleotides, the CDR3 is TGTGCCTGGCTCACGAACACTGAAGCTTTCTTT. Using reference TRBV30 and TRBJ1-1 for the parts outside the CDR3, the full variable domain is SQTIHQWPATLVQPVGSPLSLECTVEGTSNPNLYWYRQAAGRGLQLLFYSVGIGQISSEVPQNLSASRPQDRQFILSSKKLLLSDSGFYLCAWLTNTEAFFGQGTRLTVV.

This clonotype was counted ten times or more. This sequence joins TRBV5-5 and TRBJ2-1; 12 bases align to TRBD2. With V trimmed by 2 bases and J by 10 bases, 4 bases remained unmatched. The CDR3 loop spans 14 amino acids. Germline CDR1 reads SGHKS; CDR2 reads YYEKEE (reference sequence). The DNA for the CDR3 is TGTGCCAGCAGCTTTGGACTAGCGGGATGGGAGCAGTTCTTC. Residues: CASSFGLAGWEQFF.

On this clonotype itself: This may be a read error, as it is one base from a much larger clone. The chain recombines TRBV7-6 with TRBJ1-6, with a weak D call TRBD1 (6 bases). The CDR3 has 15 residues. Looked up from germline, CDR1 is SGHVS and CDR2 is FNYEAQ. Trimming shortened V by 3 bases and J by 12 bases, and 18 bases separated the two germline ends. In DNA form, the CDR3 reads TGTGCCAGCAGCTTCAACAGGGTTGGGGACTTACCCCTCCACTTT. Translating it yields CASSFNRVGDLPLHF.

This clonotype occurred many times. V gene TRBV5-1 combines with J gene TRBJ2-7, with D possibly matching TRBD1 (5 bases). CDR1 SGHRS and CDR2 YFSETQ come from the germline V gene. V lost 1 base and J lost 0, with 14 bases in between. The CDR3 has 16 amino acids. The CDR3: CASSLFGQGISYEQYF. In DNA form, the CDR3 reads TGCGCCAGCAGCTTGTTTGGCCAGGGCATCTCCTACGAGCAGTACTTC.

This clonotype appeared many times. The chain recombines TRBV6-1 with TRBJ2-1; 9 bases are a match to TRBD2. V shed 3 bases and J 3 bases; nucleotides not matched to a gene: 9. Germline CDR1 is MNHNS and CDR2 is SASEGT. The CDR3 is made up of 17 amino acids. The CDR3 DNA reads TGTGCCAGCAGTGACCCTGCGACTAGCGGTAACTACAATGAGCAGTTCTTC. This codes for CASSDPATSGNYNEQFF.